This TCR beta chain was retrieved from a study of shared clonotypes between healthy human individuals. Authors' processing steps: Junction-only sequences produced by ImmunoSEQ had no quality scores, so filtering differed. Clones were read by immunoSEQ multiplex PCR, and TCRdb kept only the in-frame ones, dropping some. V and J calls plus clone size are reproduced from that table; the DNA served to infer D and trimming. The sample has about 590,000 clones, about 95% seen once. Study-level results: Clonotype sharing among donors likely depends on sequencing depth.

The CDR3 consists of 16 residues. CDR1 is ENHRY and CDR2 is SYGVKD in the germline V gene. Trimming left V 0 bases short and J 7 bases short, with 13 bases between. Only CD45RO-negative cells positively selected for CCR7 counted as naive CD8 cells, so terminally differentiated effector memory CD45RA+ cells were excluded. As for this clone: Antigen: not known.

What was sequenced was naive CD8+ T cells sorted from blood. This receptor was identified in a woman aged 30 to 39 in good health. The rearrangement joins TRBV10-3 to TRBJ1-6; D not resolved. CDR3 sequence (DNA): TGTGCCATCAGTGAGTCCCCTTCCGGCGGCAATTCACCCCTCCACTTT. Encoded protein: CAISESPSGGNSPLHF.